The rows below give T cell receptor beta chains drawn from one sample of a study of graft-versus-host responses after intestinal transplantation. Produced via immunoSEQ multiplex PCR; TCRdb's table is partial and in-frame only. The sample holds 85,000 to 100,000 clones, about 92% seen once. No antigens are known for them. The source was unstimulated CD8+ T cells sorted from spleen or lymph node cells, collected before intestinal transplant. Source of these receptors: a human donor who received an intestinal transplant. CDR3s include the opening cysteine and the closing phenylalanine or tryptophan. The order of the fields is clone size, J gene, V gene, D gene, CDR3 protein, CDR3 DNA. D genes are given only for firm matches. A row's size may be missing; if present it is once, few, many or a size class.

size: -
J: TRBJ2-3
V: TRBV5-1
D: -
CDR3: CASSLEQGTDTQYF
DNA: TGCGCCAGCAGCTTGGAACAGGGCACAGATACGCAGTATTTT

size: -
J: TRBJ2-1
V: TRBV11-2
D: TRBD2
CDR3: CASSPGGSGGPSSYNEQFF
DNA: TGTGCCAGCAGCCCAGGTGGTAGCGGGGGGCCTAGCTCCTACAATGAGCAGTTCTTC

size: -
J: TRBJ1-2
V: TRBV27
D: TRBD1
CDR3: CASSPGTVYGYTF
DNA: TGTGCCAGCAGTCCCGGGACAGTCTATGGCTACACCTTC

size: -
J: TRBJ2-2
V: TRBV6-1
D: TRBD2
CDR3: CASPPRGATPGELFF
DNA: TGTGCCAGCCCCCCGCGGGGGGCGACCCCAGGGGAGCTGTTTTTT

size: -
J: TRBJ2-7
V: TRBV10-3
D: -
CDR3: CAIRGPWGRQASYEQYF
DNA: TGTGCCATCAGGGGCCCGTGGGGGAGGCAGGCGTCCTACGAGCAGTACTTC

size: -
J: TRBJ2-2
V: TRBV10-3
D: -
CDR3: CAISEPILDGSGELFF
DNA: TGTGCCATCAGTGAGCCAATACTAGATGGGTCAGGGGAGCTGTTTTTT

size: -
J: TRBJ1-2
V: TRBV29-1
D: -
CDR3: CSVPGAPRGGYTF
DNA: TGCAGCGTTCCTGGGGCTCCCCGAGGCGGCTACACCTTC

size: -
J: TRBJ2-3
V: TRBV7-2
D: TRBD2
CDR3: CASSLVSGGAVDTQYF
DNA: TGTGCCAGCAGCTTGGTTAGCGGGGGGGCCGTAGATACGCAGTATTTT

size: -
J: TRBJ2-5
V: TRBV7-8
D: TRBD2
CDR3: CASSFPFSGGVQETQYF
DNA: TGTGCCAGCAGCTTCCCCTTTAGCGGGGGCGTCCAAGAGACCCAGTACTTC

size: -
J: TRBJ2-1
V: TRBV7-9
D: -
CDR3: CASRRTGPYNEQFF
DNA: TGTGCCAGCAGGCGTACAGGGCCCTACAATGAGCAGTTCTTC

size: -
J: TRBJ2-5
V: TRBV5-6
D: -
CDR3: CASSRAETQYF
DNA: TGTGCCAGCAGCCGCGCCGAGACCCAGTACTTC

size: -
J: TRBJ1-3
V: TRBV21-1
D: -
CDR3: CASSKVDRVGNTIYF
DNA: TGTGCCAGCAGCAAAGTAGACAGGGTCGGAAACACCATATATTTT

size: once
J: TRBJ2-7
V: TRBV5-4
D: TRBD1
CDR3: CASSSDRGLSGYEQYF
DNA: TGTGCCAGCAGCTCTGACAGGGGCCTTTCGGGCTACGAGCAGTACTTC

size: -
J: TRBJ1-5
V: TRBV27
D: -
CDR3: CASTTGLNQPQHF
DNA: TGTGCCAGCACAACAGGGCTCAATCAGCCCCAGCATTTT

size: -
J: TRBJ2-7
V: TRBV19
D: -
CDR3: CASSMGGANYYEQYF
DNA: TGTGCCAGTAGTATGGGGGGGGCGAATTACTACGAGCAGTACTTC

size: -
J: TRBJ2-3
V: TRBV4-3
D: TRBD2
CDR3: CASSPVLAGTLGRTDTQYF
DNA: TGCGCCAGCAGCCCTGTATTAGCGGGGACTTTGGGGCGCACAGATACGCAGTATTTT

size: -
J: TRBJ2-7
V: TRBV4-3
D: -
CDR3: CASSQYRGGYEQYF
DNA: TGCGCCAGCAGCCAATACAGGGGGGGATACGAGCAGTACTTC

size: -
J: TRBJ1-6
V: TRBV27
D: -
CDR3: CASSLTGYYNSPLHF
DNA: TGTGCCAGCAGCCTTACAGGGTACTATAATTCACCCCTCCACTTT

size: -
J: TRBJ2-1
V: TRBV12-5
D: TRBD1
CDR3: CASGLPTGGYNEQFF
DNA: TGTGCTAGTGGTTTGCCCACAGGGGGGTACAATGAGCAGTTCTTC

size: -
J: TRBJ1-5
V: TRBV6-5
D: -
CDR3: CASSYSQGNQPQHF
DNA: TGTGCCAGCAGTTACTCCCAGGGGAATCAGCCCCAGCATTTT

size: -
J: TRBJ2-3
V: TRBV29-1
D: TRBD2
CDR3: CSVEWGLKVANTQYF
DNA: TGCAGCGTTGAATGGGGACTAAAGGTAGCAAATACGCAGTATTTT

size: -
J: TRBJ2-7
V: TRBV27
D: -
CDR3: CASSLSPSYEQYF
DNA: TGTGCCAGCAGTTTATCTCCTTCCTACGAGCAGTACTTC

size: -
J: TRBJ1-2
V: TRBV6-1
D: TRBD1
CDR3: CASNQKTGVLGGYTF
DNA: TGTGCCAGCAACCAGAAGACAGGGGTACTTGGGGGCTACACCTTC

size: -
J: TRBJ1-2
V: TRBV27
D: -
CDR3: CASSSVGSGYTF
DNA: TGTGCCAGCAGCTCCGTCGGGTCTGGCTACACCTTC

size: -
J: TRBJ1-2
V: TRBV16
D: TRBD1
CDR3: CASSQSVDRGANGYTF
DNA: TGTGCCAGCAGCCAATCAGTTGACAGGGGGGCGAATGGCTACACCTTC

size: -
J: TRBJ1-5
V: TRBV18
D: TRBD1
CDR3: CASSPGTGVSQPQHF
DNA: TGTGCCAGCTCACCCGGGACAGGGGTAAGTCAGCCCCAGCATTTT

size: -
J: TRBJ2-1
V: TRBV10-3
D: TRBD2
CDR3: CAISDVERGVYNEQFF
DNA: TGTGCCATCAGTGATGTGGAGCGGGGGGTATACAATGAGCAGTTCTTC

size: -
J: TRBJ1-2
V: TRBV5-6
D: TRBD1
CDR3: CASSTGQASYGYTF
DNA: TGTGCCAGCAGCACGGGACAGGCGAGCTATGGCTACACCTTC

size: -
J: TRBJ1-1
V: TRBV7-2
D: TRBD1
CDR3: CASSWVGQFNTEAFF
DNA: TGTGCCAGCAGCTGGGTGGGACAGTTTAACACTGAAGCTTTCTTT

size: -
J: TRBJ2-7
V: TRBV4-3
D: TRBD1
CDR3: CASSHHTGDRLHPSYEQYF
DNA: TGCGCCAGCAGCCATCATACGGGGGACAGGCTGCATCCTTCCTACGAGCAGTACTTC

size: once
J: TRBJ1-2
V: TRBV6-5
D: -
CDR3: CASSYSTGDGYTF
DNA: TGTGCCAGCAGTTACTCGACGGGGGATGGCTACACCTTC

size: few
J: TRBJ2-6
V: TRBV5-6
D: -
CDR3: CASSLDPDTLSGANVLTF
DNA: TGTGCCAGCAGCTTGGACCCAGATACCCTCTCTGGGGCCAACGTCCTGACTTTC

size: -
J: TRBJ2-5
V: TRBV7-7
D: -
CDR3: CASSQSGPQETQYF
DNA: TGTGCCAGCAGCCAGAGTGGGCCGCAAGAGACCCAGTACTTC

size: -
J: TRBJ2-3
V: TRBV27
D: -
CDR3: CASSSPLETQYF
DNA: TGTGCCAGCAGTTCGCCCCTAGAGACGCAGTATTTT

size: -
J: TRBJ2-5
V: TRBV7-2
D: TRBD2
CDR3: CASSLVMAGGQETQYF
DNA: TGTGCCAGCAGCTTAGTGATGGCGGGGGGGCAAGAGACCCAGTACTTC

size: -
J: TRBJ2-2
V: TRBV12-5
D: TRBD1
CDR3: CASGPGQGAGGELFF
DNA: TGTGCTAGTGGCCCGGGACAGGGGGCAGGTGGGGAGCTGTTTTTT

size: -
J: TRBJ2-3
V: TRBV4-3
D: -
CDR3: CASSLGTVSTDTQYF
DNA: TGCGCCAGCAGCCTCGGGACTGTGAGCACAGATACGCAGTATTTT

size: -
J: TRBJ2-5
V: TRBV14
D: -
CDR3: CASSPRASWRTQYF
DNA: TGTGCCAGCAGCCCGCGGGCCTCATGGCGGACCCAGTACTTC

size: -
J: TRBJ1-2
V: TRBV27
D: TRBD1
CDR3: CASSGLDRGHGGYTF
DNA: TGTGCCAGCAGTGGATTGGACAGGGGGCATGGAGGCTACACCTTC

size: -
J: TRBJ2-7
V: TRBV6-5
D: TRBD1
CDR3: CASSLGQGVYEQYF
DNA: TGTGCCAGCAGTTTGGGACAGGGGGTTTACGAGCAGTACTTC

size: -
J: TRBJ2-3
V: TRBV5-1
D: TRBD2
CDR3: CASSSRAAGRGASDTQYF
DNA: TGCGCCAGCAGCTCCCGCGCAGCTGGGCGGGGGGCTTCAGATACGCAGTATTTT

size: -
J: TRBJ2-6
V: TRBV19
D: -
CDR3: CASSITPNRTADYSGANVLTF
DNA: TGTGCCAGTAGTATCACCCCCAACCGGACAGCTGACTACTCTGGGGCCAACGTCCTGACTTTC